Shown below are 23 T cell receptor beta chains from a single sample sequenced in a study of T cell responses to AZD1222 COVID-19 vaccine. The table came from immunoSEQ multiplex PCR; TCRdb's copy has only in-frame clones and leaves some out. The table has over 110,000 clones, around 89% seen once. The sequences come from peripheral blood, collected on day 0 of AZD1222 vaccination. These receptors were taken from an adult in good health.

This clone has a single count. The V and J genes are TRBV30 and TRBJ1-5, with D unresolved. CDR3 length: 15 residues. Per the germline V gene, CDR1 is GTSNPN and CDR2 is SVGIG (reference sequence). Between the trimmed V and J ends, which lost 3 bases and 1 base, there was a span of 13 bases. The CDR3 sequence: CAWRVGPGSNQPQHF. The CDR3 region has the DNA TGTGCCTGGAGGGTAGGCCCTGGGAGCAATCAGCCCCAGCATTTT. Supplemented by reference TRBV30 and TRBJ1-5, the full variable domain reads SQTIHQWPATLVQPVGSPLSLECTVEGTSNPNLYWYRQAAGRGLQLLFYSVGIGQISSEVPQNLSASRPQDRQFILSSKKLLLSDSGFYLCAWRVGPGSNQPQHFGDGTRLSIL.

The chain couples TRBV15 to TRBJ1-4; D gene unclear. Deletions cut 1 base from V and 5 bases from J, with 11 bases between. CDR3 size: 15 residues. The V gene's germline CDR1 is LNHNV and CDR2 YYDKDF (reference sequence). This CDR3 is CATSRVKGLNEKLFF. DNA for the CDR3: TGTGCCACCAGCAGAGTGAAGGGTCTGAATGAAAAACTGTTTTTT. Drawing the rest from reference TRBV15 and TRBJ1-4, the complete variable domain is DAMVIQNPRYQVTQFGKPVTLSCSQTLNHNVMYWYQQKSSQAPKLLFHYYDKDFNNEADTPDNFQSRRPNTSFCFLDIRSPGLGDTAMYLCATSRVKGLNEKLFFGSGTQLSVL.

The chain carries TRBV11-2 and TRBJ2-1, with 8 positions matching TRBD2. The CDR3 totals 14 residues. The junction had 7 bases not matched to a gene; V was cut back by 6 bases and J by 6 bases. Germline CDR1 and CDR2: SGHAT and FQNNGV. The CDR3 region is CASRVAGGVNEQFF. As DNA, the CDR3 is TGTGCCAGCAGAGTCGCCGGGGGGGTCAATGAGCAGTTCTTC.

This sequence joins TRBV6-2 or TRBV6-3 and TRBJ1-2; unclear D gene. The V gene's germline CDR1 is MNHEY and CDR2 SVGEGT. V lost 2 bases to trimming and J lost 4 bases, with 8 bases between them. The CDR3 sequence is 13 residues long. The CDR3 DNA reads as TGTGCCAGCAGTTACGCGCCACGCTATGGCTACACCTTC. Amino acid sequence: CASSYAPRYGYTF.

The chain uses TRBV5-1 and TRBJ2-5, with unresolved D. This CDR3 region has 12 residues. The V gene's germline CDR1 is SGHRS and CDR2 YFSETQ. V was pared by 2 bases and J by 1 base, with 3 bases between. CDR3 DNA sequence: TGCGCCAGCAGCTTCTCCCAAGAGACCCAGTACTTC. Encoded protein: CASSFSQETQYF.

The CDR3 bases are TGTGCCAGCAGCTTGGACTCCCTTGGGGGTTTAGGTGAAAAACTGTTTTTT. It translates to CASSLDSLGGLGEKLFF. The chain has TRBV5-5 and TRBJ1-4; a possible D gene is TRBD1 (5 bases). The CDR3 is made up of 17 amino acids. With 0 bases removed from V and 7 bases from J, the gap between germline ends came to 19 bases. Germline V lookup: CDR1 SGHKS, CDR2 YYEKEE (reference sequence).

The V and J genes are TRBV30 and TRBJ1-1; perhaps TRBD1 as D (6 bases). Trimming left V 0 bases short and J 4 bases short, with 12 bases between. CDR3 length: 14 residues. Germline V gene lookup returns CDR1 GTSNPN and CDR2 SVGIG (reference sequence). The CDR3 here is CAWSVRLGATEAFF. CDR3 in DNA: TGTGCCTGGAGTGTACGACTGGGGGCCACTGAAGCTTTCTTT.

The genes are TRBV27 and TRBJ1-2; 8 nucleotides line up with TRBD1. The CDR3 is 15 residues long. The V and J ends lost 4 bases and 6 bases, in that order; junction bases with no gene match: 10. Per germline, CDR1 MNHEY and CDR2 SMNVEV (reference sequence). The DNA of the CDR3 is TGTGCCAGCAGTTCACCAGGGGGCGGATGGAATGGCTACACCTTC. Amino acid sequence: CASSSPGGGWNGYTF.

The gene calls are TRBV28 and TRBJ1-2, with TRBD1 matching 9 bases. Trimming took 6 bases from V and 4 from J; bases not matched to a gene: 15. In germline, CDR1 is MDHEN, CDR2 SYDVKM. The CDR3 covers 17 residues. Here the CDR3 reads CASSSVLTGGFTYGYTF. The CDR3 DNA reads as TGTGCCAGCAGCTCCGTTTTGACAGGGGGTTTTACCTATGGCTACACCTTC.

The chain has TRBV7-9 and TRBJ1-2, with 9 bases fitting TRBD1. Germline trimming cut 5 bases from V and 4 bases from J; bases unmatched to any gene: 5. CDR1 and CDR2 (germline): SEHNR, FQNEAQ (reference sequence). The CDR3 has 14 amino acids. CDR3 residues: CASSPRTGVYGYTF. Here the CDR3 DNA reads TGTGCCAGCAGCCCAAGGACAGGGGTCTATGGCTACACCTTC.

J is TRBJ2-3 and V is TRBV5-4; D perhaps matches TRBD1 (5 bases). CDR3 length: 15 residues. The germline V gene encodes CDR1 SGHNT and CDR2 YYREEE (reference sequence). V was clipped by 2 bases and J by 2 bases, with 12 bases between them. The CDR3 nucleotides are TGTGCCAGCAGCTTAGGAAGGGGTACCACAGATACGCAGTATTTT. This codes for CASSLGRGTTDTQYF.

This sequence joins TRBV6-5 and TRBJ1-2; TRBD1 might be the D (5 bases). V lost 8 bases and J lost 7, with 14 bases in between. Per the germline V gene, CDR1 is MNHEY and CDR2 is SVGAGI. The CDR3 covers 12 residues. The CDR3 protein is CASARGDRGYTF. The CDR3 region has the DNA TGTGCCAGCGCCCGAGGGGATCGTGGCTACACCTTC.

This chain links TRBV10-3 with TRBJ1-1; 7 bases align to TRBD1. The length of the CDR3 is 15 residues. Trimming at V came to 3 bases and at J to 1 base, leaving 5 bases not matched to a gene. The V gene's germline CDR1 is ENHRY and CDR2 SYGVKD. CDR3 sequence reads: CAISDRDRKNTEAFF. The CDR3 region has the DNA TGTGCCATCAGTGACCGGGACAGAAAGAACACTGAAGCTTTCTTT.

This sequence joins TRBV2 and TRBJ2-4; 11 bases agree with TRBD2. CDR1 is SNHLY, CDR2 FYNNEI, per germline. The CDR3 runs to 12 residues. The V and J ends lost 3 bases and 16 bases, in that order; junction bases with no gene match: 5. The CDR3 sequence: CASSDASGGIYF. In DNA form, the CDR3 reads TGTGCCAGCAGTGACGCTAGCGGGGGGATCTACTTC.

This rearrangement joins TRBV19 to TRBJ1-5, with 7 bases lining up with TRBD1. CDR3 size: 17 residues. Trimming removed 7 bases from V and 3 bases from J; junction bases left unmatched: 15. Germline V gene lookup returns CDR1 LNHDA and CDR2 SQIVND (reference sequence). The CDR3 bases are TGTGCCAGTATCAGTCATTGGACTCAGGGGGTCAATCAGCCCCAGCATTTT. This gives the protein CASISHWTQGVNQPQHF.

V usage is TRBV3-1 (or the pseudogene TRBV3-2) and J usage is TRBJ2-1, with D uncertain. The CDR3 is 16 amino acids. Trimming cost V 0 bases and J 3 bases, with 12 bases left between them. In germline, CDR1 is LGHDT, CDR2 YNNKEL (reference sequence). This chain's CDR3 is CASSQDGAIGYNEQFF. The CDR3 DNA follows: TGTGCCAGCAGCCAAGATGGAGCCATCGGCTACAATGAGCAGTTCTTC.

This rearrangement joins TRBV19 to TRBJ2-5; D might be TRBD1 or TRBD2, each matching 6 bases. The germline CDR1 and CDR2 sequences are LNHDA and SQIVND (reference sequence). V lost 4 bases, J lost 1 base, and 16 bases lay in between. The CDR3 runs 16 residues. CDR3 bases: TGTGCCAGTAGTAGGTCAGGGGAGGTAGGCCAAGAGACCCAGTACTTC. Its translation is CASSRSGEVGQETQYF.

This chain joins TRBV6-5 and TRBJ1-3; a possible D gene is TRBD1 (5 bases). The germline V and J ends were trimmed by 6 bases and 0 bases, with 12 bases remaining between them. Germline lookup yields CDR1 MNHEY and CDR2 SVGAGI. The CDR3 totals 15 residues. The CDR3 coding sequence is TGTGCCAGCAGGAGGGACCGAAACTCTGGAAACACCATATATTTT. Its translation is CASRRDRNSGNTIYF.

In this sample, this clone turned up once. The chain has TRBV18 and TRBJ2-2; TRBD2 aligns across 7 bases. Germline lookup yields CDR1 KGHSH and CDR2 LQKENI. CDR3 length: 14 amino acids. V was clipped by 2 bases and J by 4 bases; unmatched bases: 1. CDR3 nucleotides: TGTGCCAGCTCACCAACGGGAGGCACCGGGGAGCTGTTTTTT. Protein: CASSPTGGTGELFF.

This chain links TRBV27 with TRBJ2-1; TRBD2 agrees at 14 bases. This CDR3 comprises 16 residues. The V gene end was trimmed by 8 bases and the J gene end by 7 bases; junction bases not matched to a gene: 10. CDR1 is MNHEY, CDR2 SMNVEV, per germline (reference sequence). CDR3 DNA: TGTGCCAGCGGACGACCGGGACTAGCGGGAGATAATGAGCAGTTCTTC. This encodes CASGRPGLAGDNEQFF.

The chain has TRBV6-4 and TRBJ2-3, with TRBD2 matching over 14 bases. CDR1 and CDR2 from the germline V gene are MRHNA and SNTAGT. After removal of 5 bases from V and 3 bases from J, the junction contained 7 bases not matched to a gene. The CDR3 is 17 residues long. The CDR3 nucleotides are TGTGCCAGCAGTAAATCCGGGACTAGCGGGAGAACAGATACGCAGTATTTT. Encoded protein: CASSKSGTSGRTDTQYF.

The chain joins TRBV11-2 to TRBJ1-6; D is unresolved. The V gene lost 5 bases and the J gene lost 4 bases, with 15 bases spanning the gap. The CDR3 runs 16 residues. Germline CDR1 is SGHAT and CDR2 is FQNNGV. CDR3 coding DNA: TGTGCCAGCAGCCTAAGCCGGGTGCTTTATAATTCACCCCTCCACTTT. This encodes CASSLSRVLYNSPLHF.

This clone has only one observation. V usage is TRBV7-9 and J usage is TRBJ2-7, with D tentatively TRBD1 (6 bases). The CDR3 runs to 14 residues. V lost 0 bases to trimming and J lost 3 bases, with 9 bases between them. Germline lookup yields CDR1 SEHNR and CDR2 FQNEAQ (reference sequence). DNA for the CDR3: TGTGCCAGCAGCTTAGCACAGGGAATCTACGAGCAGTACTTC. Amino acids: CASSLAQGIYEQYF.